This TCR beta chain was captured in a study of blood T cell repertoires in COVID-19. Overall study context: In Cohort 3, a recovered donor had either two negative PCRs, clearance, or symptom resolution. The study drew acute and convalescent COVID-19 samples from the United States, Italy and Spain.

Cohort placement rested on clinical history that participants reported themselves. Study processing details: Reference gene primer amplification gave estimated nucleated cell counts. Data came from immunoSEQ multiplex PCR; TCRdb stores just in-frame clones and leaves some out. V, J and clone size are taken as reported in that table, and D and trimming were inferred from the DNA itself. Altogether approximately 190,000 clones are present, around 87% being singletons, with the ten largest covering around 24%. This clone was detected many times. The V gene's germline CDR1 is SGHKS and CDR2 YYEKEE (reference sequence). The CDR3 covers 17 residues. V shed 4 bases and J 5 bases; nucleotides not matched to a gene: 6.

V gene TRBV5-5 combines with J gene TRBJ2-2; 15 bases are shared with TRBD2. This receptor was identified in a woman in her forties in a cohort exposed to, infected with or recovered from COVID-19 (not recorded which). The specimen sequenced was PBMCs or T cells enriched from blood (not recorded which). Written as DNA, the CDR3 is TGTGCCAGCAGCCCGGGACTAGCGGGAGGTAGGACCGGGGAGCTGTTTTTT. This translates into CASSPGLAGGRTGELFF.